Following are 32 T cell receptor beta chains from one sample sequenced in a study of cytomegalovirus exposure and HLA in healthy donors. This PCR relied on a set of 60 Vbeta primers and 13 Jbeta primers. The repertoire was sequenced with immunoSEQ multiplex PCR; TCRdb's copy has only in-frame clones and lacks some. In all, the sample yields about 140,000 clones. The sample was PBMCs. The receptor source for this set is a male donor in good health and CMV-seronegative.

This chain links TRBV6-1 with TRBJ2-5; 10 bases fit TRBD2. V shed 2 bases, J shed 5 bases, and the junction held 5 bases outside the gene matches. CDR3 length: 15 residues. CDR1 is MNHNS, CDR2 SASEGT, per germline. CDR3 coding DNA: TGTGCCAGCAGTGAACGTCTAGCGGGAGACGAGACCCAGTACTTC. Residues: CASSERLAGDETQYF.

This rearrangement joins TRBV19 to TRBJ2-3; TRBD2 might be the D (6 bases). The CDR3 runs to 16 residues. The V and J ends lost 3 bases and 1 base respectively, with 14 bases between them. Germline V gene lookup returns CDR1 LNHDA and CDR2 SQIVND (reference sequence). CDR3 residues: CASSIRAAGRTDTQYF. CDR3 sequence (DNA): TGTGCCAGTAGTATTAGGGCGGCGGGGCGCACAGATACGCAGTATTTT.

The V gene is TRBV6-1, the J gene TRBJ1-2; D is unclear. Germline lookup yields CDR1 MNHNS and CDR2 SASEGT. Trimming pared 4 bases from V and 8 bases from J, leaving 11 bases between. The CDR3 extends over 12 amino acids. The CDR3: CASSASGSGYTF. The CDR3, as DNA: TGTGCCAGCAGTGCCTCCGGGAGCGGCTACACCTTC.

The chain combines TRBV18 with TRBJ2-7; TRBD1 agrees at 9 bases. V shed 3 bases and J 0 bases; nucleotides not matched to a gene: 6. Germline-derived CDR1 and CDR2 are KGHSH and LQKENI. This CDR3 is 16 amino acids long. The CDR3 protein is CASSPMTGGSSYEQYF. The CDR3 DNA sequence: TGTGCCAGCTCACCTATGACAGGGGGGAGCTCCTACGAGCAGTACTTC.

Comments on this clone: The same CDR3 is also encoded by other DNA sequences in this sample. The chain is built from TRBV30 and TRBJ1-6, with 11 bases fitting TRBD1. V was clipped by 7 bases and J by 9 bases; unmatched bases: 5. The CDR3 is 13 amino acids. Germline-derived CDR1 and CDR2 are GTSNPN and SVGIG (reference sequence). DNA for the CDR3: TGTGCCTTCACGGGACAGGGGGTTTCACCCCTCCACTTT. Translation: CAFTGQGVSPLHF. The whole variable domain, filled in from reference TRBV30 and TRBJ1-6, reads SQTIHQWPATLVQPVGSPLSLECTVEGTSNPNLYWYRQAAGRGLQLLFYSVGIGQISSEVPQNLSASRPQDRQFILSSKKLLLSDSGFYLCAFTGQGVSPLHFGNGTRLTVT.

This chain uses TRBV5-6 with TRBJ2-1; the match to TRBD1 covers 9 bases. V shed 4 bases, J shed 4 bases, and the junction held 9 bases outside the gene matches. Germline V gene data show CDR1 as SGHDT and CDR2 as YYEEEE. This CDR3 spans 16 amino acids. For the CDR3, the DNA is TGTGCCAGCAGCGTCCGAGACAGGGGGTATTACAATGAGCAGTTCTTC. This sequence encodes CASSVRDRGYYNEQFF.

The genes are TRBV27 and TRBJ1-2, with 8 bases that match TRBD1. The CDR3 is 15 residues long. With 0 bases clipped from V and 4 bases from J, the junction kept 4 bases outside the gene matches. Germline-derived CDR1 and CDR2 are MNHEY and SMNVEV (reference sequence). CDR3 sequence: CASSLSTGGSYGYTF. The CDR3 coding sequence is TGTGCCAGCAGTTTATCTACAGGGGGGAGCTATGGCTACACCTTC.

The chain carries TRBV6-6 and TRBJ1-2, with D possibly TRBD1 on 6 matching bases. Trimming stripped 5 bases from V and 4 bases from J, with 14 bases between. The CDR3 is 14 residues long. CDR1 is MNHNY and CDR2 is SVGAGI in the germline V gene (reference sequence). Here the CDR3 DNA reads TGTGCCAGCAGTAAAGACTTGGACAGCTATGGCTACACCTTC. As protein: CASSKDLDSYGYTF.

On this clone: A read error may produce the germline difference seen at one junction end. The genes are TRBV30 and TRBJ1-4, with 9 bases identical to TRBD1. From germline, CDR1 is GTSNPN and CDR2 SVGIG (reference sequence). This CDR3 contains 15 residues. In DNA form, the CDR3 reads TGTGCCGGGAGGAAGGGGACAGGGCCTAATGAAAAACTGTTTTTT. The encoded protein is CAGRKGTGPNEKLFF.

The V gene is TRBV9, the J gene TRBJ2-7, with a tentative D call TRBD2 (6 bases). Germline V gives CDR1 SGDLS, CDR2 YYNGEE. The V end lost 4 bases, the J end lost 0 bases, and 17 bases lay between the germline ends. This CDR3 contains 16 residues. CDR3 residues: CASSPWRGRFSYEQYF. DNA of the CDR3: TGTGCCAGCAGCCCCTGGCGGGGTCGATTCTCCTACGAGCAGTACTTC.

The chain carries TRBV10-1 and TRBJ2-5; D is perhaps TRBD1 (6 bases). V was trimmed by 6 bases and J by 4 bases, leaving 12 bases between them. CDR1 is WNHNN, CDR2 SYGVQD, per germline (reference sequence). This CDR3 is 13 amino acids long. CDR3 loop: CASSNRAGETQYF. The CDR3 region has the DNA TGCGCCAGCAGCAACAGGGCAGGAGAGACCCAGTACTTC.

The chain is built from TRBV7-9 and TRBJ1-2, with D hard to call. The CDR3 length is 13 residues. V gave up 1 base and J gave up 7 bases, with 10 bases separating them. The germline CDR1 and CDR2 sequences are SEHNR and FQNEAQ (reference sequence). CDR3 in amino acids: CASSLVGWAGYTF. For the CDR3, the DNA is TGTGCCAGCAGCTTAGTTGGCTGGGCTGGCTACACCTTC.

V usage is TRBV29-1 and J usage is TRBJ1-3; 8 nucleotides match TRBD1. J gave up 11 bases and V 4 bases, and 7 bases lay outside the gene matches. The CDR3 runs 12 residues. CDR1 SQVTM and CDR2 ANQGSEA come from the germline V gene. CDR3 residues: CSVGWQGAPIYF. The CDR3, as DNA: TGCAGCGTTGGATGGCAGGGGGCGCCCATATATTTT. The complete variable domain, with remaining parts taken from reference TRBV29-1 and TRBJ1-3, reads SAVISQKPSRDICQRGTSLTIQCQVDSQVTMMFWYRQQPGQSLTLIATANQGSEATYESGFVIDKFPISRPNLTFSTLTVSNMSPEDSSIYLCSVGWQGAPIYFGEGSWLTVV.

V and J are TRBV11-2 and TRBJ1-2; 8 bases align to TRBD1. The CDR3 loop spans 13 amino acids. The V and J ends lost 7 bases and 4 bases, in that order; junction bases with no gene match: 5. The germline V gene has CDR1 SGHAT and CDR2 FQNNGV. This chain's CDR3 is CASTQGAFYGYTF. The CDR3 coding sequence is TGTGCCAGCACCCAGGGGGCATTCTATGGCTACACCTTC.

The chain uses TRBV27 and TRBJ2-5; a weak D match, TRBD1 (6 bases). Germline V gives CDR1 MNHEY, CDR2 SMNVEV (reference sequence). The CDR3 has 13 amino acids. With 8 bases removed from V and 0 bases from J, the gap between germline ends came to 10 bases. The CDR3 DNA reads TGTGCCAGCGCAGGGACAAACCAAGAGACCCAGTACTTC. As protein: CASAGTNQETQYF.

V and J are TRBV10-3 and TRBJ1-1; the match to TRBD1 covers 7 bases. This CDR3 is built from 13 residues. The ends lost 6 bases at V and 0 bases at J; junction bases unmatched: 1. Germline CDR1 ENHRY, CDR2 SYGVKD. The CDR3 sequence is CAIRGTVNTEAFF. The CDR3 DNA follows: TGTGCCATCAGGGGGACAGTGAACACTGAAGCTTTCTTT.

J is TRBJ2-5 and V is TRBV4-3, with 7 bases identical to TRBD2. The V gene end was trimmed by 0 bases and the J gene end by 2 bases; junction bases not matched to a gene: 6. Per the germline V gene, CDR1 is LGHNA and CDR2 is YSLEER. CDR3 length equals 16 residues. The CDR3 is CASSQDLPGGQETQYF. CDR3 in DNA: TGCGCCAGCAGCCAAGATTTGCCGGGGGGACAAGAGACCCAGTACTTC.

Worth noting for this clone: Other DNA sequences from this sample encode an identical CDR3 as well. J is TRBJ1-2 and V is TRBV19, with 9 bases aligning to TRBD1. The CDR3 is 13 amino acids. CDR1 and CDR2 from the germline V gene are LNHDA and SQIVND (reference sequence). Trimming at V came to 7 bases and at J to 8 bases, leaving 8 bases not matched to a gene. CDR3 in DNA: TGTGCCAGTACCCCAACAGGGGGCGGAGGCTACACCTTC. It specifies CASTPTGGGGYTF.

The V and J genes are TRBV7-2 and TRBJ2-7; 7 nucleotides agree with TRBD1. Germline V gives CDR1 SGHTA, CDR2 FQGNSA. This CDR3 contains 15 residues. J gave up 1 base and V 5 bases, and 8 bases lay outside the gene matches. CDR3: CASSPWTGHSYEQYF. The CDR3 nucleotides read TGTGCCAGCAGCCCCTGGACAGGTCATTCCTACGAGCAGTACTTC.

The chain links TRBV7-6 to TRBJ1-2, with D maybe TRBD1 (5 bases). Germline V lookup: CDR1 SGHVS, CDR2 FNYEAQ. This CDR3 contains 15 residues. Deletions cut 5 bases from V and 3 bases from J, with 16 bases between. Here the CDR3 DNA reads TGTGCCAGCAGCGACCTCGGCAGGGTTGACTATGGCTACACCTTC. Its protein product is CASSDLGRVDYGYTF.

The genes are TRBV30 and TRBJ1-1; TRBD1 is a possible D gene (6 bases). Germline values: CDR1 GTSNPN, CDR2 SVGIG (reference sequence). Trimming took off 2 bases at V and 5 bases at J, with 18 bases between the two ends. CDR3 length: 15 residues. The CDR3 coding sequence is TGTGCCTGGAGTTTGCCCCCACAGGGTCAAACTGAAGCTTTCTTT. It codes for CAWSLPPQGQTEAFF.

CDR3 coding DNA: TGTGCCAGCAGCCAGGCATTACAGGGGTCCGACGCCTACGAGCAGTACTTC. It encodes CASSQALQGSDAYEQYF. The rearrangement links TRBV4-2 to TRBJ2-7, with TRBD1 matching 7 bases. CDR1 LGHNA and CDR2 YNFKEQ come from the germline V gene. The CDR3 consists of 17 residues. V trimming: 3 bases; J trimming: 2 bases; junction bases outside the gene matches: 13.

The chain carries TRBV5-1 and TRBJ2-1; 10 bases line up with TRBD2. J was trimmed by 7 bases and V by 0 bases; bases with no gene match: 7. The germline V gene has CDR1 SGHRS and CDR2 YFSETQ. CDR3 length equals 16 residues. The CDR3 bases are TGCGCCAGCAGCTTGGATTTAGGGACTAGCGTGAATGAGCAGTTCTTC. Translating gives CASSLDLGTSVNEQFF.

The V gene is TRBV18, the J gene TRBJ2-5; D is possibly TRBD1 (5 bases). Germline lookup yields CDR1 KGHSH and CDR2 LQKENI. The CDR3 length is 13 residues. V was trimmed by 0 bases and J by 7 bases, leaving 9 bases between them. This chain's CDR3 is CASSPPTVRTQYF. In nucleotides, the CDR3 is TGTGCCAGCTCACCACCGACAGTGAGGACCCAGTACTTC.

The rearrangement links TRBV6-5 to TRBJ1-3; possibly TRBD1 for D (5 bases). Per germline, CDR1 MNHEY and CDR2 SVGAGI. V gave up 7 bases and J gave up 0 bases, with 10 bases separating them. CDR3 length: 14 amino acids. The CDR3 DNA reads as TGTGCCAGCACTCTCGACAGCTCTGGAAACACCATATATTTT. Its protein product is CASTLDSSGNTIYF.

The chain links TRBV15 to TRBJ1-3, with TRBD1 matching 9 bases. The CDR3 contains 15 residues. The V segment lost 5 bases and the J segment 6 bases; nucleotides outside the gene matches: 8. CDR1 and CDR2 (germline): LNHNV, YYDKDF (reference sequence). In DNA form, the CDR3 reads TGTGCCACCAGCCTTGGGGACAGGGCTGCAAACACCATATATTTT. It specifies CATSLGDRAANTIYF.

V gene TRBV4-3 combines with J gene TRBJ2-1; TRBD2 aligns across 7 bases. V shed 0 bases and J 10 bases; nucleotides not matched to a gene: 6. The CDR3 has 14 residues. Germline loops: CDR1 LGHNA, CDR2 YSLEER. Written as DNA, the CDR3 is TGCGCCAGCAGCCAAGATGAGCGGGGCCGCGAGCAGTTCTTC. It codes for CASSQDERGREQFF.

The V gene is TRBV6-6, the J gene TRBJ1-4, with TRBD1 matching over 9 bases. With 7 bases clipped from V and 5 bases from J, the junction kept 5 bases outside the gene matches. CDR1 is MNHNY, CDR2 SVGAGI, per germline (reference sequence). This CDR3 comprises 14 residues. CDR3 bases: TGTGCCAGCACAGGGGACAGGGAAAATGAAAAACTGTTTTTT. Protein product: CASTGDRENEKLFF.

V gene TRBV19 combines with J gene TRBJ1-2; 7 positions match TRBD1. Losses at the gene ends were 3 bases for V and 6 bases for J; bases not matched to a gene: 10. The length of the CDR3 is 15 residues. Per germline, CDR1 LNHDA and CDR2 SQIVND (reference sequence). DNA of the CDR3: TGTGCCAGTAGTATCGACCGACAGGGTGTAAATGGCTACACCTTC. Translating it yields CASSIDRQGVNGYTF. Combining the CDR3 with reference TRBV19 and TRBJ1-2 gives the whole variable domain DGGITQSPKYLFRKEGQNVTLSCEQNLNHDAMYWYRQDPGQGLRLIYYSQIVNDFQKGDIAEGYSVSREKKESFPLTVTSAQKNPTAFYLCASSIDRQGVNGYTFGSGTRLTVV.

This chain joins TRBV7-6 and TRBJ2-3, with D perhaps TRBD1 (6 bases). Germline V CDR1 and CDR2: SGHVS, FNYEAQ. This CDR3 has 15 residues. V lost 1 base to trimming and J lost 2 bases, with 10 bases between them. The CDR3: CASSLEGDNTDTQYF. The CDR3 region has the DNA TGTGCCAGCAGCTTAGAGGGGGATAACACAGATACGCAGTATTTT. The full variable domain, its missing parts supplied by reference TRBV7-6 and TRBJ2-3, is GAGVSQSPRYKVTKRGQDVALRCDPISGHVSLYWYRQALGQGPEFLTYFNYEAQQDKSGLPNDRFSAERPEGSISTLTIQRTEQRDSAMYRCASSLEGDNTDTQYFGPGTRLTVL.

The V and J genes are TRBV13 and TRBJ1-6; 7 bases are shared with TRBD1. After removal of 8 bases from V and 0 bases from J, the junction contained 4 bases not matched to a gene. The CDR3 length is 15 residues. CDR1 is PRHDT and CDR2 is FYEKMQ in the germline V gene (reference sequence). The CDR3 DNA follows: TGTGCCAGCCAACAGGGGAGCTCCTATAATTCACCCCTCCACTTT. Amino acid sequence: CASQQGSSYNSPLHF.

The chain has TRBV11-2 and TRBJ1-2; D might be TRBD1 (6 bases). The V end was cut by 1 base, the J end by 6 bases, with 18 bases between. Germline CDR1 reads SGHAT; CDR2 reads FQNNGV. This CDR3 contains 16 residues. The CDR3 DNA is TGTGCCAGCAGCTTAGTATTGGAAGGGGGAACGGATGGCTACACCTTC. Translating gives CASSLVLEGGTDGYTF.